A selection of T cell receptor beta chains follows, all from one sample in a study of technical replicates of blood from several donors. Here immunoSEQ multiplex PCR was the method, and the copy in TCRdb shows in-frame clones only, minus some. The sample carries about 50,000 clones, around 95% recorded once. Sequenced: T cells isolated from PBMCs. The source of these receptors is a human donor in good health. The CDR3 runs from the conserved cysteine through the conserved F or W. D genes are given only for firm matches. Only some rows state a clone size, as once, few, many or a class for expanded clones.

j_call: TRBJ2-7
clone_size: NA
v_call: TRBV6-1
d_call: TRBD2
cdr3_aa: CASSGLAVYEQYF
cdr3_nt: TGTGCCAGCAGTGGACTAGCGGTCTACGAGCAGTACTTC

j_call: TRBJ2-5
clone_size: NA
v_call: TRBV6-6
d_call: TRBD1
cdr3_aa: CASDPLGGQGGETQYF
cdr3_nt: TGTGCCAGCGACCCGTTAGGGGGACAGGGAGGAGAGACCCAGTACTTC

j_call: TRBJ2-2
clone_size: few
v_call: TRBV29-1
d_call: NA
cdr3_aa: CSVGKEVHTGELFF
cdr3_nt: TGCAGCGTTGGGAAGGAGGTTCACACCGGGGAGCTGTTTTTT

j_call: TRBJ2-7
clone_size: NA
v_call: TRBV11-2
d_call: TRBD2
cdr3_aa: CASSFTSGSYEQYF
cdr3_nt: TGTGCCAGCAGCTTCACTAGCGGGAGTTACGAGCAGTACTTC

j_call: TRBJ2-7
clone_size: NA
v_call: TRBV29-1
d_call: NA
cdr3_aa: CSVGVRDGGEQYF
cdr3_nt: TGCAGCGTTGGGGTCAGGGACGGGGGTGAGCAGTACTTC

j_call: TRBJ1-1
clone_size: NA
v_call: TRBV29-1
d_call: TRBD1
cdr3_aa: CSVDRGRDTEAFF
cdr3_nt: TGCAGCGTTGACAGGGGGCGGGACACTGAAGCTTTCTTT

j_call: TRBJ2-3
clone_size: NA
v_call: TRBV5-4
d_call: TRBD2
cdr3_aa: CASSLPGLAGDTQYF
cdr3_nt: TGTGCCAGCAGCTTGCCGGGACTAGCGGGAGATACGCAGTATTTT

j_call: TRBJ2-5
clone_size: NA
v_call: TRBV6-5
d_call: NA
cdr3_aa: CASSYQGTYQETQYF
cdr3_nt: TGTGCCAGCAGTTACCAGGGTACTTACCAAGAGACCCAGTACTTC

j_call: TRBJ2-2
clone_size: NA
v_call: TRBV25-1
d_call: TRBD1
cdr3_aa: CASSVTGGDTGELFF
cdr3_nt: TGTGCCAGCAGTGTGACAGGGGGGGACACCGGGGAGCTGTTTTTT

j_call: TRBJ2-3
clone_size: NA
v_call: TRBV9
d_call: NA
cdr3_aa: CASSAVRDMSTDTQYF
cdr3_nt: TGTGCCAGCAGCGCAGTCCGGGACATGAGCACAGATACGCAGTATTTT

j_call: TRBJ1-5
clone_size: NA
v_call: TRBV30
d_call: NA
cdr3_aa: CAWRDSHNQPQHF
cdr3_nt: TGTGCCTGGAGGGACAGCCATAATCAGCCCCAGCATTTT

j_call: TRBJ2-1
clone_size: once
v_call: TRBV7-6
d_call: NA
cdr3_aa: CASSPRTAESINNEQFF
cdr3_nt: TGTGCCAGCAGCCCTAGGACAGCGGAGAGTATAAACAATGAGCAGTTCTTC

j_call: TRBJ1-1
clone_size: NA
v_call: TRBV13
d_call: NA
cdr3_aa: CASSSGHLNTEAFF
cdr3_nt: TGTGCCAGCAGCTCGGGACATCTGAACACTGAAGCTTTCTTT

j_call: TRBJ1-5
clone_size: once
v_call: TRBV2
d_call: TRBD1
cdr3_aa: CASSVGTGNQPQHF
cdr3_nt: TGTGCCAGCAGTGTTGGGACAGGAAATCAGCCCCAGCATTTT

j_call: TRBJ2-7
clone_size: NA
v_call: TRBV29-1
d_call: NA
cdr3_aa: CSVVKGFASYEQYF
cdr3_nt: TGCAGCGTTGTAAAGGGGTTCGCCTCCTACGAGCAGTACTTC

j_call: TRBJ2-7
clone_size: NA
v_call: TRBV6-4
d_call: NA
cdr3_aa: CASSDSPGSYEQYF
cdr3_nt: TGTGCCAGCAGTGACTCCCCGGGATCCTACGAGCAGTACTTC

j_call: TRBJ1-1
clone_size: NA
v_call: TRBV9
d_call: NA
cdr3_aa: CASSAAGANTEAFF
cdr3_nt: TGTGCCAGCAGCGCAGCAGGCGCGAACACTGAAGCTTTCTTT

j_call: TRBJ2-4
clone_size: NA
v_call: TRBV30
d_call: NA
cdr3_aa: CAWSGKSNYIQYF
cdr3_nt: TGTGCCTGGAGTGGAAAATCCAACTACATTCAGTACTTC

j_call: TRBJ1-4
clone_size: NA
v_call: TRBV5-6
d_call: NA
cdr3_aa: CASSPYYREKLFF
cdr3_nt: TGTGCCAGCAGCCCGTACTACAGGGAAAAACTGTTTTTT

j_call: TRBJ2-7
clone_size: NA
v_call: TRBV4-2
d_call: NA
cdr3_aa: CASSPPGGNSHEQYF
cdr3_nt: TGTGCCAGCAGCCCTCCAGGAGGAAACAGCCACGAGCAGTACTTC

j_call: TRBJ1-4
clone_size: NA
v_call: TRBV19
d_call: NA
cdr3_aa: CASSIGSGLEKLFF
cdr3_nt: TGTGCCAGTAGTATAGGGAGTGGTTTGGAAAAACTGTTTTTT

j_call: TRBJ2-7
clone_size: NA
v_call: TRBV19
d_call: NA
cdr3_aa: CASSTGTDSYEQYF
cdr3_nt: TGTGCCAGTAGTACCGGGACTGATTCCTACGAGCAGTACTTC